The 10 T cell receptor beta chains below all came from one sample that was sequenced in a study of CD8+ T cells in alopecia areata. Treatment indicated: oral pan-JAK inhibitor, 5-10 mg twice daily. RNA extraction was followed by reverse transcription into cDNA, which acted as the sequencing template. Produced via immunoSEQ multiplex PCR; TCRdb's table is partial and in-frame only. The table includes some 130,000 clones, 53% detected once. The sample consisted of CD4+ T cells sorted from blood, taken at week 4, from a patient treated with tofacitinib. The receptors come from a human donor with alopecia areata.

In DNA, the CDR3 is TGTGCCAGCAGCTTCCCCTCCGCGGGTGAGCAGTTCTTC. As protein: CASSFPSAGEQFF. The chain carries TRBV5-4 and TRBJ2-1, with D maybe TRBD2 (5 bases). Deletions cut 2 bases from V and 9 bases from J, with 12 bases between. CDR1 and CDR2 from the germline V gene are SGHNT and YYREEE (reference sequence). The CDR3 is 13 residues long.

The gene calls are TRBV15 and TRBJ2-7, with D possibly TRBD1 on 6 matching bases. The germline CDR1 and CDR2 sequences are LNHNV and YYDKDF (reference sequence). The CDR3 has 14 residues. V shed 4 bases and J shed 5 bases, with 15 bases lying between them. The CDR3 DNA reads as TGTGCCACCAGCAAGGGAACAGGGACGAACGAGCAGTACTTC. Its translation: CATSKGTGTNEQYF.

This clone was found a few times. V and J are TRBV18 and TRBJ2-1, with D perhaps TRBD1 (5 bases). V lost 5 bases and J 0 bases, leaving 14 bases between the germline ends. Germline V gives CDR1 KGHSH, CDR2 LQKENI. The length of the CDR3 is 16 residues. CDR3 bases: TGTGCCAGCTCATCCATAGACAGTCCCTCCTACAATGAGCAGTTCTTC. Its protein is CASSSIDSPSYNEQFF.

The chain employs TRBV30 and TRBJ2-5, with a tentative D call TRBD2 (6 bases). V gave up 2 bases and J gave up 0 bases, with 13 bases separating them. Germline V gene data show CDR1 as GTSNPN and CDR2 as SVGIG (reference sequence). The CDR3 sequence is 15 residues long. This chain's CDR3 is CAWSRASGYQETQYF. In nucleotides, the CDR3 is TGTGCCTGGAGTAGGGCGAGCGGGTACCAAGAGACCCAGTACTTC.

The J gene is TRBJ1-2, the V gene TRBV7-2; 8 bases match TRBD1. From germline, CDR1 is SGHTA and CDR2 FQGNSA. CDR3 length equals 16 residues. Germline trimming cut 5 bases from V and 4 bases from J; bases unmatched to any gene: 12. The CDR3 reads CASSIRRTGWGYGYTF. CDR3 in DNA: TGTGCCAGCAGCATTCGGCGGACAGGGTGGGGCTATGGCTACACCTTC.

There are a few counts of this clone. V and J are TRBV5-1 and TRBJ1-4; D is unclear. CDR1 and CDR2 from the germline V gene are SGHRS and YFSETQ. V dropped 4 bases and J dropped 0 bases, with 19 bases sitting between them. CDR3 length equals 18 residues. The CDR3 sequence is CASSPTPTDIPTNEKLFF. For the CDR3, the DNA is TGCGCCAGCAGCCCCACACCGACCGACATTCCAACTAATGAAAAACTGTTTTTT.

Only one count was recorded for this clone. The chain joins TRBV29-1 to TRBJ2-3, with no clear D. Germline loops: CDR1 SQVTM, CDR2 ANQGSEA. The CDR3 is 14 residues long. Deletions cut 0 bases from V and 0 bases from J, with 7 bases between. The CDR3 spells CSVEDHGSTDTQYF. In nucleotides, the CDR3 is TGCAGCGTTGAAGATCACGGGAGCACAGATACGCAGTATTTT.

The genes are TRBV5-4 and TRBJ1-2; D unresolved. The V end lost 4 bases, the J end lost 0 bases, and 10 bases lay between the germline ends. The CDR3 totals 14 residues. Germline CDR1 is SGHNT and CDR2 is YYREEE (reference sequence). This CDR3 is CASSLGNSNYGYTF. CDR3 coding DNA: TGTGCCAGCAGCCTTGGGAATTCTAACTATGGCTACACCTTC.

This clone was seen a few times. The V and J genes are TRBV30 and TRBJ1-1; D possibly corresponds to TRBD1 (6 bases). Germline-derived CDR1 and CDR2 are GTSNPN and SVGIG (reference sequence). V dropped 1 base and J dropped 3 bases, with 12 bases sitting between them. The CDR3 covers 14 residues. Written as DNA, the CDR3 is TGTGCCTGGAGTGACAGGGCCCCATACACTGAAGCTTTCTTT. This gives the protein CAWSDRAPYTEAFF.

This chain uses TRBV30 with TRBJ1-5, with D perhaps TRBD1 (6 bases). The CDR3 spans 13 residues. Germline loops: CDR1 GTSNPN, CDR2 SVGIG (reference sequence). V lost 3 bases and J lost 9, with 15 bases in between. The CDR3 bases are TGTGCCTGGAGCGATGGACAGTTTAGGCCCCAGCATTTT. Encoded protein: CAWSDGQFRPQHF.